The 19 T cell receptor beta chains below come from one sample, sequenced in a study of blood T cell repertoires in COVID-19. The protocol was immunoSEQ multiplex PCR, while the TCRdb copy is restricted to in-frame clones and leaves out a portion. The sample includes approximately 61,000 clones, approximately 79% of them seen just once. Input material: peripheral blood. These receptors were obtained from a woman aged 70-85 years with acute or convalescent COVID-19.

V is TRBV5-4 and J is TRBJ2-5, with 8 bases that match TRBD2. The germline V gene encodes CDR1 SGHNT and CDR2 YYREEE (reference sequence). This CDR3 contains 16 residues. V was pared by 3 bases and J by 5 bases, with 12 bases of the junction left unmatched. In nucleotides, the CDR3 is TGTGCCAGCAGCTCCTCGGTTCGCGGGGGGATCGAGACCCAGTACTTC. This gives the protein CASSSSVRGGIETQYF. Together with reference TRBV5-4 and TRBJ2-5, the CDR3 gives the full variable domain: ETGVTQSPTHLIKTRGQQVTLRCSSQSGHNTVSWYQQALGQGPQFIFQYYREEENGRGNFPPRFSGLQFPNYSSELNVNALELDDSALYLCASSSSVRGGIETQYFGPGTRLLVL.

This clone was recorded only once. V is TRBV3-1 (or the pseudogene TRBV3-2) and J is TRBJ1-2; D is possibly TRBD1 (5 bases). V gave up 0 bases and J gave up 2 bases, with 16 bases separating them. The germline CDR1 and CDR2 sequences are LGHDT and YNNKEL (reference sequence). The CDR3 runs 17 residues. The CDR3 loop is CASSQDGHPRANYGYTF. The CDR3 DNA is TGTGCCAGCAGCCAAGATGGACACCCTCGTGCAAACTATGGCTACACCTTC.

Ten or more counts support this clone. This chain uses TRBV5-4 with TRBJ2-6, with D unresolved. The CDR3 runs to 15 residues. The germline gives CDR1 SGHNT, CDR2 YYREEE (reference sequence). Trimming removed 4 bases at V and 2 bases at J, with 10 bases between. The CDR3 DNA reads TGTGCCAGCAGCCGAGGTGCAGCTGGGGCCAACGTCCTGACTTTC. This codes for CASSRGAAGANVLTF.

The CDR3 DNA follows: TGTGCCAGCAGCTTAGCGGTTCTCAGGGGTGGAGGCTATGGCTACACCTTC. Amino acid sequence: CASSLAVLRGGGYGYTF. The V gene is TRBV7-9, the J gene TRBJ1-2, with D possibly matching TRBD1 (6 bases). V gave up 0 bases and J gave up 4 bases, with 18 bases separating them. The CDR3 is made up of 17 amino acids. The germline gives CDR1 SEHNR, CDR2 FQNEAQ (reference sequence).

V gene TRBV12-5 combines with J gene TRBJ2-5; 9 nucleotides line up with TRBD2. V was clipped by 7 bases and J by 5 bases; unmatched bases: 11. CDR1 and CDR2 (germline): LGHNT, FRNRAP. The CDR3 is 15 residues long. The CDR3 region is CASALSLAGMETQYF. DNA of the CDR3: TGTGCTAGTGCCCTAAGCCTAGCGGGGATGGAGACCCAGTACTTC.

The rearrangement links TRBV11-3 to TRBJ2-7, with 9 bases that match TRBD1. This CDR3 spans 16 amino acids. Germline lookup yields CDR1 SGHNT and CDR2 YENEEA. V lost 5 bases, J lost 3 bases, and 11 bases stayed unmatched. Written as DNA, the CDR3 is TGTGCCAGCAGCAACCAATTAGGGACAGGGAGCTACGAGCAGTACTTC. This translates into CASSNQLGTGSYEQYF.

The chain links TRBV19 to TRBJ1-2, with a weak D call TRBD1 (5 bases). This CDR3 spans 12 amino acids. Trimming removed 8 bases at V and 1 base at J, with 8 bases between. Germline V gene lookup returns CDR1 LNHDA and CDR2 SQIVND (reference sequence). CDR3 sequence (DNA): TGTGCCAGTTCCGACAGTAACTATGGCTACACCTTC. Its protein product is CASSDSNYGYTF.

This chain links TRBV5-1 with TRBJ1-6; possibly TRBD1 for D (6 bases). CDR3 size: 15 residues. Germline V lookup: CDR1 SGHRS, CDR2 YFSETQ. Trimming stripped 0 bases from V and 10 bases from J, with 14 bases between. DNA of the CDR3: TGCGCCAGCAGCTTGGATCCAGGGGCTAGGTCACCCCTCCACTTT. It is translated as CASSLDPGARSPLHF.

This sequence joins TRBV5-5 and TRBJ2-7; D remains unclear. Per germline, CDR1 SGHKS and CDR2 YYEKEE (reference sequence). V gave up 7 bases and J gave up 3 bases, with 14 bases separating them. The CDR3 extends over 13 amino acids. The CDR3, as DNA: TGTGCCAGCTTCTCTCGGCAGGACTACGAGCAGTACTTC. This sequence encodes CASFSRQDYEQYF. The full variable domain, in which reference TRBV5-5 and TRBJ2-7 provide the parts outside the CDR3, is DAGVTQSPTHLIKTRGQQVTLRCSPISGHKSVSWYQQVLGQGPQFIFQYYEKEERGRGNFPDRFSARQFPNYSSELNVNALLLGDSALYLCASFSRQDYEQYFGPGTRLTVT.

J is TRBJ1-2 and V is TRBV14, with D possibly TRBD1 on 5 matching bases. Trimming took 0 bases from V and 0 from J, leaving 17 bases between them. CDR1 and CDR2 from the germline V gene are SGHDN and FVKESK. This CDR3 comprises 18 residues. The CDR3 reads CASSQESWGRAANYGYTF. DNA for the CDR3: TGTGCCAGCAGCCAAGAAAGTTGGGGCAGGGCAGCTAACTATGGCTACACCTTC.

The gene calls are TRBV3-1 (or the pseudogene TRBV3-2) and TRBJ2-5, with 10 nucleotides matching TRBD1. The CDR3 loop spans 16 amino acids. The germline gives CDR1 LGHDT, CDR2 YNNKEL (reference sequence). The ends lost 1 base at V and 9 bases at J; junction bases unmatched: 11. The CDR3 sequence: CASSQGTPGTGEAQYF. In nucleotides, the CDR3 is TGTGCCAGCAGCCAAGGAACACCCGGGACAGGGGAGGCCCAGTACTTC.

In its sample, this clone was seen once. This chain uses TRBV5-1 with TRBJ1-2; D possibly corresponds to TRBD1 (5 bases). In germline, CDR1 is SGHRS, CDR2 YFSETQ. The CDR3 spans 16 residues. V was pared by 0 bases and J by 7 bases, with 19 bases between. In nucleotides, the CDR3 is TGCGCCAGCAGCTTGGACTGGGGGAGGGTGGATGGTGGCTACACCTTC. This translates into CASSLDWGRVDGGYTF.

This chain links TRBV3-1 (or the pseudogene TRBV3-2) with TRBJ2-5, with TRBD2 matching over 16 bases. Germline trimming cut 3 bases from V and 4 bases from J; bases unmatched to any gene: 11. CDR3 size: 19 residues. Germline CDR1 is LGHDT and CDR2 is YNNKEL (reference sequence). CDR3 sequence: CASSHTAGTSGGARETQYF. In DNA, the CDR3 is TGTGCCAGCAGCCACACGGCCGGGACTAGCGGGGGGGCCAGAGAGACCCAGTACTTC.

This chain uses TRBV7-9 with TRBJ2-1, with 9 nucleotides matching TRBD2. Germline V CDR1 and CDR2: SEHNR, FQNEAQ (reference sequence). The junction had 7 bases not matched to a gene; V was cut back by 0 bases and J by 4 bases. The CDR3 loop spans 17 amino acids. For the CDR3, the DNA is TGTGCCAGCAGCTTAGCGGGAAGCGGGGGGCGGTACAATGAGCAGTTCTTC. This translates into CASSLAGSGGRYNEQFF.

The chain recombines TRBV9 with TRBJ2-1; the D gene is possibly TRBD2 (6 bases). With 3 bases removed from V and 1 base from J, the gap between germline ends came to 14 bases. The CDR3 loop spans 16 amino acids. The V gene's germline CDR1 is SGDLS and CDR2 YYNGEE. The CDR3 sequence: CASSGDIAESYNEQFF. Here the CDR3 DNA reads TGTGCCAGCAGCGGAGATATAGCGGAATCCTACAATGAGCAGTTCTTC.

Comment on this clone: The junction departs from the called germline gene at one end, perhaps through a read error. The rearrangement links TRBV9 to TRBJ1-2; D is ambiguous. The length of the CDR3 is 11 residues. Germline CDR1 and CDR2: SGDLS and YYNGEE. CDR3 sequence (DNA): TGTGCCAGCAGCGTAGCCTCCGATGGCCCCTTC. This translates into CASSVASDGPF.

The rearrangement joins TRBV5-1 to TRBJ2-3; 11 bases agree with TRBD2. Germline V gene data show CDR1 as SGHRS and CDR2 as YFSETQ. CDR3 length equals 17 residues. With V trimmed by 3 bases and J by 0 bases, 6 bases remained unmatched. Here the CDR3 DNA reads TGCGCCAGCAGCTGGCCCTTAGCGGGGGGGAGCACAGATACGCAGTATTTT. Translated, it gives CASSWPLAGGSTDTQYF.

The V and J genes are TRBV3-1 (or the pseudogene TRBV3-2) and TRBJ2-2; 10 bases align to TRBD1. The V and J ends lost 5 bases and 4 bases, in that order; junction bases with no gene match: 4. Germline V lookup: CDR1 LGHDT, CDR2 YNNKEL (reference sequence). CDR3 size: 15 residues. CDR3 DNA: TGTGCCAGCAGCTTCGGGACAGGGGCCACCGGGGAGCTGTTTTTT. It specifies CASSFGTGATGELFF.

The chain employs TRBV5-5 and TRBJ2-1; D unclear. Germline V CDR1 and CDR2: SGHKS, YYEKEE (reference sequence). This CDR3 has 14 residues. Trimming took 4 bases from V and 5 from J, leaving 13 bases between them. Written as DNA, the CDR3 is TGTGCCAGCAGCCCCTACACAGCAGACAATGAGCAGTTCTTC. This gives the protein CASSPYTADNEQFF.